This record looks at one T cell receptor beta chain sequence and its context. The data originate from a study of shared clonotypes between healthy human individuals. Whole-study context: The people who gave samples were two women and a few men aged 18 to 49.

Clones were sequenced by immunoSEQ multiplex PCR, and TCRdb holds only the in-frame ones, with some missing. The sample lists about 1.5 million clones; 98% were seen once. The V end was cut by 2 bases, the J end by 7 bases, with 6 bases between. Germline CDR1 SGHKS, CDR2 YYEKEE (reference sequence). The CDR3 covers 12 residues. The J gene is TRBJ1-4, the V gene TRBV5-5; D uncertain. The sequencing sample was made of naive CD4+ T cells sorted from blood. The subset is: CD45RA+ positively selected. This clonotype originated in a man aged 25 to 45 in good health. The CDR3 nucleotides are TGTGCCAGCAGCTTTGGAAGTGAAAAACTGTTTTTT. As protein: CASSFGSEKLFF.